This T cell receptor (beta chain) is drawn from a study of T cell responses to AZD1222 COVID-19 vaccine. Researchers grouped second doses given at about 4 or about 12 weeks into one pool. Germline CDR1 and CDR2: SGHAT and FQNNGV. J was trimmed by 3 bases and V by 1 base; bases with no gene match: 11. This CDR3 is 17 amino acids long. Note on this clone: As yet, its antigen is unknown.

Overall study results and limits: Clonal diversity was possibly underestimated, and the donors were mostly white British, with more females. Dominant at 160-218 and 743-854, vaccine-associated CD4 TCRs also spanned spike.

The repertoire was sequenced with immunoSEQ multiplex PCR; TCRdb's copy has only in-frame clones and lacks some. The sample includes more than 150,000 clones, 85% to 95% of them seen just once. This rearrangement joins TRBV11-2 to TRBJ1-1, with TRBD1 matching 7 bases. Sequencing was performed on peripheral blood, taken 28 days after the second AZD1222 dose. This clonotype was sampled from an adult who received the AZD1222 COVID-19 vaccine. This CDR3 reads CASSLVTGRNFYTEAFF. The CDR3 bases are TGTGCCAGCAGCTTAGTGACAGGGAGGAATTTTTACACTGAAGCTTTCTTT.